Shown below are 18 T cell receptor beta chains from a single sample sequenced in a study of cytomegalovirus exposure and HLA in healthy donors. PCR amplification relied on 60 Vbeta primers (plus 13 Jbeta primers). Sequencing used immunoSEQ multiplex PCR; TCRdb keeps in-frame clones, though not all of them. The sample holds about 210,000 clones, over 60% seen once. Sequenced: PBMCs. The receptors were gathered from a male donor in good health and CMV-seronegative.

This clone was counted a few times. The J gene is TRBJ1-1, the V gene TRBV7-9, with 10 positions matching TRBD1. Germline V gene lookup returns CDR1 SEHNR and CDR2 FQNEAQ (reference sequence). V dropped 5 bases and J dropped 4; count of bases not matched to a gene: 13. CDR3 size: 17 residues. CDR3 amino acids: CASSHPRDRGMGTEAFF. The CDR3 bases are TGTGCCAGCAGCCATCCCCGGGACAGGGGAATGGGCACTGAAGCTTTCTTT.

The J gene is TRBJ1-1, the V gene TRBV27; maybe TRBD1 (6 bases). The CDR3 is 14 amino acids. Germline CDR1 MNHEY, CDR2 SMNVEV (reference sequence). V was pared by 9 bases and J by 0 bases, with 14 bases between. The CDR3 reads CASFGTPMNTEAFF. The CDR3, as DNA: TGTGCCAGTTTCGGGACACCGATGAACACTGAAGCTTTCTTT.

CDR3 protein: CASSDSSGDYGYTF. CDR3 sequence (DNA): TGTGCCAGCAGTGATTCATCAGGGGACTATGGCTACACCTTC. The chain recombines TRBV5-4 with TRBJ1-2, with D perhaps matching TRBD1 (6 bases). The V and J ends lost 5 bases and 3 bases respectively, with 14 bases between them. CDR1 and CDR2 (germline): SGHNT, YYREEE (reference sequence). There are 14 residues in the CDR3.

The J gene is TRBJ1-2, the V gene TRBV19, with D perhaps matching TRBD1 (6 bases). Trimming removed 8 bases at V and 3 bases at J, with 13 bases between. Germline loops: CDR1 LNHDA, CDR2 SQIVND (reference sequence). The CDR3 runs to 13 residues. The CDR3 sequence: CASHEQGDYGYTF. The DNA of the CDR3 is TGTGCCAGTCACGAACAGGGAGACTATGGCTACACCTTC.

V usage is TRBV7-3 and J usage is TRBJ2-7; TRBD1 matches 12 bases. V gave up 4 bases and J gave up 5 bases; unmatched junction bases: 3. CDR1 and CDR2 (germline): SGHTA, FQGTGA. This CDR3 is built from 14 residues. The CDR3 DNA sequence: TGTGCCAGCAGCTCGGGACAGGGGGCCAACGAGCAGTACTTC. Protein: CASSSGQGANEQYF.

The chain couples TRBV7-2 to TRBJ2-5; 12 bases line up with TRBD2. Matching the DNA end better, TRBJ2-7 makes the J call doubtful. The CDR3 length is 15 residues. The germline V gene encodes CDR1 SGHTA and CDR2 FQGNSA. The CDR3 nucleotides are TGTGCCAGCAGCCCACTAGCGGGGGGAACCTACGAGCAGTACTTC. Protein product: CASSPLAGGTYEQYF.

V usage is TRBV6-6 and J usage is TRBJ1-4, with D possibly being TRBD1 (5 bases). The CDR3 is 13 residues long. The germline CDR1 and CDR2 sequences are MNHNY and SVGAGI (reference sequence). The germline V and J ends were trimmed by 2 bases and 7 bases, with 8 bases remaining between them. The CDR3 region has the DNA TGTGCCAGCAGTTACAGGGGTTTTGAAAAACTGTTTTTT. Translation gives CASSYRGFEKLFF.

In DNA form, the CDR3 reads TGCGCCAGCAGCCTTGACGGGACAGGGGGACAAGAGACCCAGTACTTC. As protein: CASSLDGTGGQETQYF. The chain combines TRBV4-1 with TRBJ2-5; TRBD1 agrees at 11 bases. Per the germline V gene, CDR1 is MGHRA and CDR2 is YSYEKL. V gave up 4 bases and J gave up 2 bases; unmatched junction bases: 6. The CDR3 spans 16 residues.

The chain links TRBV7-2 to TRBJ1-5; D gene unclear. The CDR3 contains 14 residues. V was cut by 1 base and J by 6 bases, with 10 bases left in between. Germline V gene data show CDR1 as SGHTA and CDR2 as FQGNSA. The CDR3 region is CASSLGGSGQPQHF. In DNA, the CDR3 is TGTGCCAGCAGCTTAGGAGGCTCCGGTCAGCCCCAGCATTTT.

This clone was found once. V and J are TRBV7-2 and TRBJ2-2; maybe TRBD1 (6 bases). Germline CDR1 reads SGHTA; CDR2 reads FQGNSA. With 5 bases removed from V and 1 base from J, the gap between germline ends came to 14 bases. The CDR3 sequence is 16 residues long. CDR3 protein: CASSGGATMNTGELFF. The DNA of the CDR3 is TGTGCCAGCAGCGGGGGCGCGACAATGAACACCGGGGAGCTGTTTTTT.

The chain recombines TRBV2 with TRBJ1-1; D possibly corresponds to TRBD1 (6 bases). The CDR3 totals 13 residues. Deletions cut 8 bases from V and 5 bases from J, with 15 bases between. Per the germline V gene, CDR1 is SNHLY and CDR2 is FYNNEI. This chain's CDR3 is CASASQGWTEAFF. The CDR3 bases are TGTGCCAGCGCGAGCCAGGGGTGGACTGAAGCTTTCTTT.

This clone was recorded a few times. The rearrangement links TRBV28 to TRBJ1-3; 11 nucleotides line up with TRBD1. The CDR3 loop spans 15 amino acids. V lost 6 bases and J lost 2; bases outside the gene matches: 3. CDR1 is MDHEN, CDR2 SYDVKM, per germline. The CDR3 loop is CASRDRGPAGNTIYF. In DNA, the CDR3 is TGTGCCAGCAGGGACAGGGGGCCGGCTGGAAACACCATATATTTT.

DNA for the CDR3: TGCGCCAGCAGCTCCGTGGGGGCCCCGGGGGCCAACGTCCTGACTTTC. It yields the protein CASSSVGAPGANVLTF. This chain connects TRBV5-1 to TRBJ2-6, with D possibly being TRBD1 (6 bases). The ends were cut back, 3 bases at V and 4 bases at J, with 14 bases in the middle. Per the germline V gene, CDR1 is SGHRS and CDR2 is YFSETQ. This CDR3 is built from 16 residues.

J is TRBJ2-3 and V is TRBV5-1, with D uncertain. CDR1 is SGHRS, CDR2 YFSETQ, per germline. This CDR3 is 14 amino acids long. The V end lost 0 bases, the J end lost 6 bases, and 11 bases lay between the germline ends. In DNA, the CDR3 is TGCGCCAGCAGCTTGGGGGCCCCCGTGGATACGCAGTATTTT. This encodes CASSLGAPVDTQYF. The variable domain in full, with the rest retrieved from reference TRBV5-1 and TRBJ2-3, is KAGVTQTPRYLIKTRGQQVTLSCSPISGHRSVSWYQQTPGQGLQFLFEYFSETQRNKGNFPGRFSGRQFSNSRSEMNVSTLELGDSALYLCASSLGAPVDTQYFGPGTRLTVL.

The chain links TRBV30 to TRBJ1-2; D gene ambiguous. This CDR3 comprises 12 residues. V was shortened by 2 bases and J by 2 bases, with 6 bases between the two germline ends. The V gene's germline CDR1 is GTSNPN and CDR2 SVGIG (reference sequence). CDR3 nucleotides: TGTGCCTGGAGTTGGGAGAACTATGGCTACACCTTC. It specifies CAWSWENYGYTF.

The V and J genes are TRBV9 and TRBJ1-4; 8 bases align to TRBD1. Trimming cost V 3 bases and J 6 bases; bases outside gene matches: 7. Germline CDR1 reads SGDLS; CDR2 reads YYNGEE. The CDR3 has 15 amino acids. CDR3: CASSALSDRDEKLFF. The DNA of the CDR3 is TGTGCCAGCAGCGCCCTGTCGGACAGGGATGAAAAACTGTTTTTT.

The chain couples TRBV30 to TRBJ1-2; 7 bases line up with TRBD1. V gave up 2 bases and J gave up 5 bases; unmatched junction bases: 2. This CDR3 contains 12 residues. CDR1 GTSNPN and CDR2 SVGIG come from the germline V gene (reference sequence). The CDR3, as DNA: TGTGCCTGGAGTCCGGGACAGTATGGCTACACCTTC. Translating it yields CAWSPGQYGYTF.

J is TRBJ1-4 and V is TRBV5-4; TRBD1 might be the D (5 bases). Trimming cost V 5 bases and J 0 bases, with 11 bases left between them. Germline values: CDR1 SGHNT, CDR2 YYREEE (reference sequence). This CDR3 spans 15 amino acids. The DNA of the CDR3 is TGTGCCAGCAGGCCCGACAGTGCAACTAATGAAAAACTGTTTTTT. Protein: CASRPDSATNEKLFF.